This paragraph reports one TCR beta chain. As yet, its antigen is unknown. Partitioning of CD4+ cells yielded a CD45RA+ naive subset and a CD45RA-negative memory subset. The length of the CDR3 is 15 residues. Trimming removed 6 bases from V and 9 bases from J, with 21 bases in between. Looked up from germline, CDR1 is MDHEN and CDR2 is SYDVKM. The data were obtained in a study of shared clonotypes between healthy human individuals. Method: immunoSEQ multiplex PCR; TCRdb's copy keeps in-frame clones and lacks some. The sample includes over a million clones, about 75% of them seen just once. General observations from the study: Estimated richness was generally greater in naive than memory subsets. Blood was the only sampled material, and tissue repertoires likely differ. Deeper or shallower sequencing was expected to change how clonotypes are shared among donors.

The sequence was obtained from a man aged 18 to 30 in good health. Sequenced input: memory CD4+ T cells sorted from blood. Subset in this sample: CD45RA-negative fraction. V and J are TRBV28 and TRBJ1-5; unclear D gene. The CDR3 here is CASRGPHADLGPQHF. CDR3 nucleotide sequence: TGTGCCAGCAGGGGTCCTCATGCCGATCTAGGGCCCCAGCATTTT.